Listed below are T cell receptor beta chains from one sample, sequenced in a study of blood T cell repertoires in COVID-19. Profiling relied on immunoSEQ multiplex PCR, and the TCRdb table lists in-frame clones only, not all of them. Of about 260,000 clones in the sample, 83% were seen once. Sequencing was performed on peripheral blood. All receptors come from a woman between 45 and 65 years old who had recovered from COVID-19. CDR3s include the opening cysteine and the closing phenylalanine or tryptophan. D genes are given only for firm matches. Clone size, where shown, is once, few, many, or a class for clones that have expanded.

V gene	J gene	D gene	clone size	CDR3 protein	CDR3 DNA
TRBV5-4	TRBJ2-2	TRBD2	-	CASSPSGGAGTGELFF	TGTGCCAGCAGCCCTAGCGGGGGGGCTGGCACCGGGGAGCTGTTTTTT
TRBV18	TRBJ1-4	-	-	CASSLTGMNEKLFF	TGTGCCAGCTCACTCACCGGGATGAATGAAAAACTGTTTTTT
TRBV18	TRBJ2-7	TRBD1	-	CASSPGQGAEQYF	TGTGCCAGCTCACCAGGACAGGGTGCCGAGCAGTACTTC
TRBV5-1	TRBJ2-3	TRBD1	-	CASSLQGTRGDTQYF	TGCGCCAGCAGCCTACAGGGGACACGAGGAGATACGCAGTATTTT
TRBV7-3	TRBJ1-1	-	-	CASSFGGVTEAFF	TGTGCCAGCAGCTTTGGGGGGGTCACTGAAGCTTTCTTT
TRBV7-9	TRBJ2-6	-	few	CAGTNSGANVLTF	TGTGCGGGGACAAACTCTGGGGCCAACGTCCTGACTTTC
TRBV7-9	TRBJ2-5	-	-	CASSLASGLRTQYF	TGTGCCAGCAGCTTAGCGTCGGGGTTAAGGACCCAGTACTTC
TRBV19	TRBJ2-7	TRBD2	-	CASSIGSSGSFTYEQYF	TGTGCCAGTAGTATAGGATCTAGCGGGAGTTTCACCTACGAGCAGTACTTC
TRBV3-1/TRBV3-2	TRBJ2-1	-	-	CASSLANEQFF	TGTGCCAGCAGTTTGGCCAATGAGCAGTTCTTC
TRBV4-1	TRBJ2-5	TRBD2	-	CASTQGLAGIWEETQYF	TGCGCCAGCACCCAGGGACTAGCGGGGATATGGGAAGAGACCCAGTACTTC
TRBV28	TRBJ2-1	TRBD1	-	CASSRTGGNSNEQFF	TGTGCCAGCAGTCGGACAGGGGGCAATTCCAATGAGCAGTTCTTC
TRBV25-1	TRBJ1-6	-	-	CASSGNRASSYNSPLHF	TGTGCCAGCAGTGGCAACAGGGCTAGCTCCTATAATTCACCCCTCCACTTT
TRBV4-3	TRBJ2-7	TRBD1	-	CASSYLHRGQEGEEPYEQYF	TGCGCCAGCAGCTACCTCCACAGGGGACAGGAGGGGGAAGAGCCCTACGAGCAGTACTTC
TRBV6-5	TRBJ2-1	-	-	CASSYSTASYNEQFF	TGTGCCAGCAGTTACTCCACAGCTTCCTACAATGAGCAGTTCTTC
TRBV15	TRBJ1-5	TRBD1	-	CATSRQGASNQPQHF	TGTGCCACCAGCCGCCAGGGGGCTAGCAATCAGCCCCAGCATTTT
TRBV19	TRBJ2-3	TRBD2	-	CASGTSGADTQYF	TGTGCCAGTGGGACTAGCGGCGCAGATACGCAGTATTTT
TRBV5-6	TRBJ1-2	-	-	CASSSMTGELPYGYTF	TGTGCCAGCAGCTCGATGACAGGCGAACTCCCCTATGGCTACACCTTC
TRBV7-8	TRBJ1-4	-	once	CASSYRATNEKLFF	TGTGCCAGCAGCTACAGGGCAACTAATGAAAAACTGTTTTTT
TRBV7-3	TRBJ2-7	TRBD2	-	CASSLSSRGAYEQYF	TGTGCCAGCAGCTTATCTTCGCGGGGGGCCTACGAGCAGTACTTC
TRBV7-2	TRBJ2-4	TRBD2	many	CASSLGPAGNEDIQYF	TGTGCCAGCAGCTTAGGACCAGCGGGAAATGAGGACATTCAGTACTTC
TRBV18	TRBJ1-4	-	-	CASSPRPSEEKLFF	TGTGCCAGCTCACCGCGGCCGTCCGAGGAAAAACTGTTTTTT
TRBV30	TRBJ1-5	-	few	CAWSPRDNQPQHF	TGTGCCTGGAGTCCTCGAGATAATCAGCCCCAGCATTTT
TRBV7-2	TRBJ1-4	-	-	CASSLITAATNEKLFF	TGTGCCAGCAGCTTAATCACAGCAGCAACTAATGAAAAACTGTTTTTT
TRBV7-2	TRBJ2-3	TRBD2	-	CASSRTGLAISTQYF	TGTGCCAGCAGCAGGACGGGACTAGCGATAAGTACGCAGTATTTT
TRBV29-1	TRBJ1-1	TRBD1	-	CSVADRAYTEAFF	TGCAGCGTTGCTGACAGGGCTTACACTGAAGCTTTCTTT
TRBV25-1	TRBJ1-1	-	-	CASSLSGADTEAFF	TGTGCCAGCAGCCTTTCAGGGGCAGACACTGAAGCTTTCTTT
TRBV14	TRBJ2-5	-	-	CASSSDREGWRQETQYF	TGTGCCAGCAGCTCGGACAGGGAGGGATGGAGACAAGAGACCCAGTACTTC
TRBV3-1/TRBV3-2	TRBJ1-3	TRBD1	-	CASSQGTGGAGNTIYF	TGTGCCAGCAGCCAAGGGACAGGAGGGGCTGGAAACACCATATATTTT
TRBV5-6	TRBJ1-4	-	few	CASSFNRATNEKLFF	TGTGCCAGCAGCTTTAACAGGGCAACTAATGAAAAACTGTTTTTT
TRBV19	TRBJ1-4	TRBD1	-	CASSDHRGENEKLFF	TGTGCCAGTTCCGACCACAGGGGAGAGAATGAAAAACTGTTTTTT
TRBV6-6	TRBJ1-1	TRBD1	-	CASSSTRTGMNTEAFF	TGTGCCAGCAGCAGCACCCGGACAGGGATGAACACTGAAGCTTTCTTT
TRBV19	TRBJ2-3	TRBD2	-	CASSGGWTDTQYF	TGTGCCAGTAGCGGGGGGTGGACAGATACGCAGTATTTT
TRBV5-4	TRBJ2-2	-	few	CASRQGRSNTGELFF	TGTGCCAGCAGACAAGGGAGGTCGAACACCGGGGAGCTGTTTTTT
TRBV7-9	TRBJ2-1	TRBD2	-	CASSHRAGGGLNEQFF	TGTGCCAGCAGCCATAGAGCGGGAGGGGGGCTAAATGAGCAGTTCTTC
TRBV3-1/TRBV3-2	TRBJ2-1	TRBD2	-	CASSHSGGDNEQFF	TGTGCCAGCAGCCATAGCGGGGGGGACAATGAGCAGTTCTTC
TRBV6-7	TRBJ2-2	TRBD2	-	CASSYQGTSCPGGELFF	TGTGCCAGCAGTTACCAGGGGACTAGCTGTCCCGGGGGGGAGCTGTTTTTT
TRBV20-1	TRBJ2-2	TRBD2	-	CSASWLGGGASTGELFF	TGCAGTGCTAGTTGGCTCGGCGGGGGGGCTAGCACCGGGGAGCTGTTTTTT
TRBV5-1	TRBJ2-7	-	-	CASSPSRGNDEQYF	TGCGCCAGCAGCCCATCTCGGGGGAACGACGAGCAGTACTTC
TRBV5-1	TRBJ2-2	-	-	CASSLREMDTGELFF	TGCGCCAGCAGCTTGCGGGAGATGGACACCGGGGAGCTGTTTTTT
TRBV7-2	TRBJ1-5	TRBD1	-	CASSPRGNQPQHF	TGTGCCAGCAGCCCCAGGGGGAATCAGCCCCAGCATTTT
TRBV7-6	TRBJ2-1	-	-	CASSPDYDNEQFF	TGTGCCAGCAGCCCAGACTATGACAATGAGCAGTTCTTC
TRBV27	TRBJ1-1	-	-	CASREGGWTEAFF	TGTGCCAGCAGGGAGGGAGGCTGGACTGAAGCTTTCTTT
TRBV19	TRBJ2-2	-	-	CASSIDYRAGGELFF	TGTGCCAGTAGTATAGATTACAGGGCAGGCGGGGAGCTGTTTTTT
TRBV4-3	TRBJ1-6	-	-	CASSQEGGGHNSPLHF	TGCGCCAGCAGCCAAGAGGGCGGGGGCCATAATTCACCCCTCCACTTT
TRBV12-3/TRBV12-4	TRBJ2-1	-	-	CASSFGDKTFF	TGTGCCAGCAGTTTTGGGGACAAAACGTTCTTC
TRBV7-2	TRBJ2-3	TRBD2	once	CASSLGGSPTDTQYF	TGTGCCAGCAGCTTAGGCGGGAGTCCCACAGATACGCAGTATTTT
TRBV6-2/TRBV6-3	TRBJ2-7	TRBD2	-	CASSFGTSGARGYEQYF	TGTGCCAGCAGTTTTGGGACTAGCGGGGCCCGGGGATACGAGCAGTACTTC
TRBV29-1	TRBJ2-5	TRBD1	-	CSVVRPRDRGLETQYF	TGCAGCGTTGTTCGACCTCGGGACAGGGGGCTGGAGACCCAGTACTTC
TRBV3-1/TRBV3-2	TRBJ2-2	-	-	CASSQLNTGELFF	TGTGCCAGCAGCCAACTGAACACCGGGGAGCTGTTTTTT
TRBV9	TRBJ2-2	TRBD2	-	CASSAPGLAGMAGELFF	TGTGCCAGCAGCGCACCGGGACTAGCGGGAATGGCAGGGGAGCTGTTTTTT
TRBV15	TRBJ1-5	-	once	CATSRSGENQPQHF	TGTGCCACCAGCAGAAGCGGGGAGAATCAGCCCCAGCATTTT
TRBV6-6	TRBJ2-7	TRBD1	-	CASSYLGQGDYEQYF	TGTGCCAGCAGTTACCTGGGCCAGGGGGACTACGAGCAGTACTTC